These 28 T cell receptor beta chains came from one sample sequenced in a study of T-cell reconstitution after alpha-beta-depleted transplantation in children. Unique molecular identifiers featured in how the TCRbeta library was prepared. TCRdb independently ran MiXCR on the PCR reads; one entry per CDR3 protein. The profile shows around 600,000 distinct CDR3 sequences, over 9.5% of them singletons. The specimen comprised PBMCs from the stem cell graft donor, sampled from the stem cell graft. These receptors originate from a human donor who donated a stem cell graft to a child with acute myeloid leukemia.

The sample holds a few counts of this clonotype. The J gene is TRBJ2-1, the V gene TRBV2, with 9 bases fitting TRBD1. V lost 5 bases, J lost 7 bases, and 12 bases stayed unmatched. The CDR3 length is 16 residues. The V gene's germline CDR1 is SNHLY and CDR2 FYNNEI. The DNA for the CDR3 is TGTGCCAGCAGTTCGACCGGGACAGGGTATAGGAATGAGCAGTTCTTC. This translates into CASSSTGTGYRNEQFF.

The chain links TRBV5-1 to TRBJ2-2; no definite D call. The CDR3 spans 17 residues. The germline gives CDR1 SGHRS, CDR2 YFSETQ. Trimming took off 0 bases at V and 2 bases at J, with 14 bases between the two ends. This CDR3 reads CASSLAPPAQNTGELFF. The CDR3 DNA follows: TGCGCCAGCAGCTTGGCCCCCCCGGCACAAAACACCGGGGAGCTGTTTTTT.

In this sample, this clonotype turned up many times. One junction end disagrees with the germline gene, perhaps due to a read error. The chain carries TRBV9 and TRBJ2-3; D is undetermined. The CDR3 consists of 12 residues. Germline V gives CDR1 SGDLS, CDR2 YYNGEE. CDR3 in DNA: TGCGCCAGCAGCGTTAGCACAGATACGCAGTATTTT. Encoded protein: CASSVSTDTQYF. The full variable domain, with the rest looked up from reference TRBV9 and TRBJ2-3, is DSGVTQTPKHLITATGQRVTLRCSPRSGDLSVYWYQQSLDQGLQFLIQYYNGEERAKGNILERFSAQQFPDLHSELNLSSLELGDSALYFCASSVSTDTQYFGPGTRLTVL.

This rearrangement joins TRBV7-9 to TRBJ1-2, with a tentative D call TRBD1 (5 bases). The CDR3 has 15 residues. Looked up from germline, CDR1 is SEHNR and CDR2 is FQNEAQ (reference sequence). V was cut by 1 base and J by 0 bases, with 9 bases left in between. The CDR3 DNA is TGTGCCAGCAGCTTAGTCAGGGCCCCTAACTATGGCTACACCTTC. Translating it yields CASSLVRAPNYGYTF.

The rearrangement joins TRBV5-4 to TRBJ1-4; 7 bases fit TRBD1. The germline gives CDR1 SGHNT, CDR2 YYREEE (reference sequence). J gave up 0 bases and V 2 bases, and 13 bases lay outside the gene matches. This CDR3 has 19 residues. The CDR3 DNA sequence: TGTGCCAGCAGCTTTAGGCGTTCCGGGACAGTTGCAACTAATGAAAAACTGTTTTTT. Translated: CASSFRRSGTVATNEKLFF.

The chain links TRBV20-1 to TRBJ2-3; D might be TRBD2 (6 bases). Trimming removed 4 bases at V and 7 bases at J, with 18 bases between. CDR3 size: 14 residues. Germline lookup yields CDR1 DFQATT and CDR2 SNEGSKA (reference sequence). The CDR3 DNA follows: TGCAGTGCTACGGCTAGCGCGCGCTCCCATACGCAGTATTTT. Its protein product is CSATASARSHTQYF.

The J gene is TRBJ2-3, the V gene TRBV5-1; TRBD2 is a possible D gene (6 bases). This CDR3 is 13 amino acids long. The V end was cut by 4 bases, the J end by 4 bases, with 10 bases between. CDR1 SGHRS and CDR2 YFSETQ come from the germline V gene. This CDR3 is CASSREYADTQYF. The CDR3 region has the DNA TGCGCCAGCAGCCGGGAGTATGCAGATACGCAGTATTTT.

V gene TRBV5-6 combines with J gene TRBJ1-6; D is unresolved. This CDR3 has 15 residues. V gave up 0 bases and J gave up 3 bases, with 7 bases separating them. From germline, CDR1 is SGHDT and CDR2 YYEEEE. CDR3 region: CASSLADIYNSPLHF. The CDR3 DNA follows: TGTGCCAGCAGCTTGGCCGACATCTATAATTCACCCCTCCACTTT.

On this clonotype itself: The conserved phenylalanine or tryptophan is not found at the CDR3 terminus, so this likely reflects a read error. The J gene is TRBJ2-1, the V gene TRBV19; D possibly corresponds to TRBD1 (6 bases). Germline assignment: CDR1 LNHDA and CDR2 SQIVND (reference sequence). The CDR3 extends over 15 amino acids. The germline V and J ends were trimmed by 7 bases and 2 bases, with 15 bases remaining between them. The CDR3 DNA sequence: TGTGCCAGTACCCCCCAGGGGAGCACCTACAATGAGCAGTTCTCC. Protein product: CASTPQGSTYNEQFS.

The table lists this clonotype with many counts. The J gene is TRBJ2-7, the V gene TRBV27, with 7 positions matching TRBD2. The CDR3 consists of 14 residues. Per the germline V gene, CDR1 is MNHEY and CDR2 is SMNVEV (reference sequence). Trimming at V came to 6 bases and at J to 0 bases, leaving 5 bases not matched to a gene. CDR3 DNA sequence: TGTGCCAGCAGCAAAGCGGGAAGCTCCTACGAGCAGTACTTC. Translating it yields CASSKAGSSYEQYF.

This clonotype was found many times. This sequence joins TRBV7-3 and TRBJ2-7; 8 positions match TRBD2. J gave up 5 bases and V 4 bases, and 13 bases lay outside the gene matches. This CDR3 region has 16 residues. The germline V gene has CDR1 SGHTA and CDR2 FQGTGA. CDR3 sequence reads: CASSSYGLALIHEQYF. The CDR3 DNA reads TGTGCCAGCAGCTCCTATGGACTAGCACTCATCCACGAGCAGTACTTC.

This clonotype appeared a few times. V is TRBV6-2 or TRBV6-3 and J is TRBJ2-5, with D unclear. The CDR3 runs to 12 residues. Trimming removed 5 bases at V and 5 bases at J, with 9 bases between. Germline values: CDR1 MNHEY, CDR2 SVGEGT. This CDR3 reads CASSATVETQYF. CDR3 sequence (DNA): TGTGCCAGCAGTGCCACCGTGGAGACCCAGTACTTC.

This clonotype appeared a few times. This sequence joins TRBV28 and TRBJ1-4; TRBD1 is a possible D gene (5 bases). The CDR3 runs to 15 residues. CDR1 MDHEN and CDR2 SYDVKM come from the germline V gene. V dropped 6 bases and J dropped 7 bases, with 18 bases sitting between them. In nucleotides, the CDR3 is TGTGCCAGCAGATTTATATCGGGGGTCGGTGAAAAACTGTTTTTT. It is translated as CASRFISGVGEKLFF.

The gene calls are TRBV4-1 and TRBJ2-6; 12 nucleotides align to TRBD2. V shed 2 bases and J 0 bases; nucleotides not matched to a gene: 11. There are 21 residues in the CDR3. Looked up from germline, CDR1 is MGHRA and CDR2 is YSYEKL. CDR3 residues: CASSQLGLAGSRSSGANVLTF. The CDR3, as DNA: TGCGCCAGCAGCCAACTCGGACTAGCGGGATCCCGCTCCTCTGGGGCCAACGTCCTGACTTTC.

This clonotype turned up a few times. The CDR3 region has the DNA TGCAGTGCTTCTCGTCTCTCCTACGAGCAGTACTTC. Its protein is CSASRLSYEQYF. The rearrangement joins TRBV20-1 to TRBJ2-7; D is unresolved. The CDR3 sequence is 12 residues long. CDR1 is DFQATT, CDR2 SNEGSKA, per germline (reference sequence). Between the trimmed V and J ends, which lost 5 bases and 0 bases, there was a span of 8 bases.

This clonotype has more than one count but fewer than ten. The chain is built from TRBV9 and TRBJ2-7; 7 bases fit TRBD1. This CDR3 contains 13 residues. V was clipped by 3 bases and J by 5 bases; unmatched bases: 5. CDR1 is SGDLS and CDR2 is YYNGEE in the germline V gene. The CDR3 region is CASSDIQGNEQYF. CDR3 nucleotide sequence: TGTGCCAGCAGCGATATACAGGGGAACGAGCAGTACTTC.

This clonotype has at least ten counts. This chain links TRBV3-1 with TRBJ1-5, with D uncertain. Deletions cut 3 bases from V and 4 bases from J, with 13 bases between. CDR1 is LGHDT, CDR2 YNNKEL, per germline (reference sequence). The CDR3 extends over 15 amino acids. The CDR3 region is CASSQLRGENQPQHF. The CDR3 nucleotides read TGTGCCAGCAGCCAGCTTCGGGGTGAAAATCAGCCCCAGCATTTT.

This clonotype was observed a few times. CDR3: CASSRGDRIYEQYF. The DNA for the CDR3 is TGTGCCAGCAGCCGCGGGGACAGGATATACGAGCAGTACTTC. The J gene is TRBJ2-7, the V gene TRBV27; 8 positions agree with TRBD1. The V gene end was trimmed by 6 bases and the J gene end by 4 bases; junction bases not matched to a gene: 8. The CDR3 sequence is 14 residues long. Germline assignment: CDR1 MNHEY and CDR2 SMNVEV (reference sequence).

The V and J genes are TRBV20-1 and TRBJ2-7, with TRBD1 identical over 7 bases. Trimming took 6 bases from V and 0 from J; bases not matched to a gene: 8. This CDR3 has 14 amino acids. Germline V gene data show CDR1 as DFQATT and CDR2 as SNEGSKA (reference sequence). CDR3: CSAPGTDSSYEQYF. The CDR3 bases are TGCAGTGCGCCCGGGACAGACAGCTCCTACGAGCAGTACTTC.

Details on this clonotype: This is likely a read error, given that the CDR3 carries no conserved phenylalanine or tryptophan at its end. The chain carries TRBV10-3 and TRBJ1-5; possibly TRBD1 for D (5 bases). Deletions cut 0 bases from V and 6 bases from J, with 9 bases between. From germline, CDR1 is ENHRY and CDR2 SYGVKD. The CDR3 spans 14 residues. The CDR3 bases are TGTGCCATCAGTGAGTCAATCCAGGGTCAGCCCCAGCATGTT. It encodes CAISESIQGQPQHV.

This clonotype was seen only a few times. V usage is TRBV20-1 and J usage is TRBJ2-1; 10 nucleotides align to TRBD2. In germline, CDR1 is DFQATT, CDR2 SNEGSKA (reference sequence). This CDR3 comprises 15 residues. V trimming: 0 bases; J trimming: 9 bases; junction bases outside the gene matches: 8. The CDR3 reads CSARDLGTSEAEQFF. The CDR3 coding sequence is TGCAGTGCTAGAGATCTTGGGACTAGCGAAGCTGAGCAGTTCTTC.

This clonotype was observed a handful of times. V and J are TRBV6-5 and TRBJ1-1; no reliable D call. The V and J ends lost 0 bases and 4 bases respectively, with 6 bases between them. CDR3 size: 13 residues. The germline CDR1 and CDR2 sequences are MNHEY and SVGAGI. CDR3 bases: TGTGCCAGCAGTTACTCAGGGATCACTGAAGCTTTCTTT. Amino acid sequence: CASSYSGITEAFF.

For the CDR3, the DNA is TGCAGTGCTACCCGACTAGCGGACCTCTACGAGCAGTACTTC. Residues: CSATRLADLYEQYF. The chain recombines TRBV20-1 with TRBJ2-7; 9 bases align to TRBD2. The CDR3 has 14 residues. Trimming at V came to 4 bases and at J to 3 bases, leaving 7 bases not matched to a gene. Germline CDR1 DFQATT, CDR2 SNEGSKA (reference sequence).

The table lists this clonotype with many counts. This rearrangement joins TRBV10-3 to TRBJ1-1; D may be TRBD1 (6 bases). The ends were cut back, 3 bases at V and 1 base at J, with 12 bases in the middle. The length of the CDR3 is 15 residues. In germline, CDR1 is ENHRY, CDR2 SYGVKD. Here the CDR3 reads CAISDSTGPNTEAFF. In nucleotides, the CDR3 is TGTGCCATCAGTGATTCGACAGGACCGAACACTGAAGCTTTCTTT.

This clonotype has ten or more counts. V gene TRBV12-3 or TRBV12-4 combines with J gene TRBJ2-7; TRBD1 or TRBD2 may be the D gene (5 bases each). Trimming pared 5 bases from V and 6 bases from J, leaving 17 bases between. This CDR3 region has 14 residues. CDR3 DNA sequence: TGTGCCAGCAGTGAACTAGGGGCTTTGGGCGAGCAGTACTTC. Amino acids: CASSELGALGEQYF.

V usage is TRBV29-1 and J usage is TRBJ1-1, with 8 bases lining up with TRBD1. Per the germline V gene, CDR1 is SQVTM and CDR2 is ANQGSEA. V was clipped by 7 bases and J by 4 bases; unmatched bases: 11. The CDR3 loop spans 14 amino acids. This CDR3 is CSGLYRGVGTEAFF. CDR3 DNA: TGCAGCGGATTATACAGGGGGGTCGGCACTGAAGCTTTCTTT.

The chain joins TRBV18 to TRBJ2-3; D gene uncertain. The CDR3 is 13 amino acids. CDR1 is KGHSH and CDR2 is LQKENI in the germline V gene. V lost 3 bases and J lost 6, with 10 bases in between. The DNA of the CDR3 is TGTGCCAGCTCACCCCTCCGAGAGGATACGCAGTATTTT. This encodes CASSPLREDTQYF.

This clonotype has just a few counts. The chain combines TRBV11-3 with TRBJ2-2; D may be TRBD1 (6 bases). Germline V lookup: CDR1 SGHNT, CDR2 YENEEA. V dropped 6 bases and J dropped 6 bases, with 11 bases sitting between them. There are 13 residues in the CDR3. The CDR3 bases are TGTGCCAGCAGTCACAGGGTTTCCGGGGAGCTGTTTTTT. This gives the protein CASSHRVSGELFF.